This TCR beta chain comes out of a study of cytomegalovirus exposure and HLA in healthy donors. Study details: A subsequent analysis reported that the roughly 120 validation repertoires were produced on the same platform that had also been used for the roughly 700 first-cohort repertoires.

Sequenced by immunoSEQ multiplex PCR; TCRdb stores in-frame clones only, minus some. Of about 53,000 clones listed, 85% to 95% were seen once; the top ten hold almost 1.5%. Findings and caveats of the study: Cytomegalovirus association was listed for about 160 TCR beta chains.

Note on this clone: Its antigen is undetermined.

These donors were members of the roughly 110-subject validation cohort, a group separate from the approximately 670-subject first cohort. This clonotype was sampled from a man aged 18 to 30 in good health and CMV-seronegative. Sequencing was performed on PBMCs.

CDR3 protein: CASSESGRANHEQFF. Here the CDR3 DNA reads TGTGCCAGCAGCGAAAGCGGGAGGGCCAATCATGAGCAGTTCTTC. The chain combines TRBV6-5 with TRBJ2-1, with 10 bases matching TRBD2. There are 15 residues in the CDR3. Germline CDR1 reads MNHEY; CDR2 reads SVGAGI. V shed 6 bases and J 8 bases; nucleotides not matched to a gene: 10.